This T cell receptor beta chain originates from a study of cytomegalovirus exposure and HLA in healthy donors. General study points: Investigators reported fewer than 200 TCR beta chains as tied to cytomegalovirus. According to a subsequent analysis, TCR clusters from the first cohort were inclined to appear together in the 120 validation repertoires. In vitro testing confirmed a few CMV-associated chains as specific for CMV antigens.

Method: immunoSEQ multiplex PCR; TCRdb's copy keeps in-frame clones and lacks some. The profile shows roughly 68,000 clones, roughly 96% of them singletons. As concerns this clone: What it binds is unknown.

This TCR derives from a man aged 18 to 29 in good health and CMV-seronegative. The material sequenced was PBMCs.

The DNA of the CDR3 is TGTGCCATCAGTCAGGGGCAGGAAGAGACCCAGTACTTC. Translation: CAISQGQEETQYF. The chain couples TRBV10-3 to TRBJ2-5; D might be TRBD1 (6 bases). Germline V gene sequence: CDR1 ENHRY, CDR2 SYGVKD. V was pared by 5 bases and J by 3 bases, with 10 bases between. This CDR3 has 13 amino acids.